This is a list of T cell receptor beta chains from one sample in a study of shared T cell receptors in the human thymus. Using immunoSEQ multiplex PCR, the repertoire was profiled, and TCRdb retains in-frame clones only, with some absent. The sample includes about 730,000 clones, approximately 85% of them seen just once. These data were likewise used in another study, on human thymus T cells.

The sequenced material came from thymocytes. These receptors came from a girl younger than two with a congenital heart defect. The CDR3 runs from the conserved cysteine through the conserved F or W. Fields, in order: clone size, V gene, D gene, CDR3 length, J gene, CDR3 DNA, CDR3 protein. D genes are given only for firm matches. Some rows mark clone size as missing; the rest say once, few, many or name a class of expanded clone.

>NA|TRBV28|NA|14|TRBJ1-2
TGTGCCAGCAGTTTAATTAGTCGAGAGTATGGCTACACCTTC
CASSLISREYGYTF
>NA|TRBV28|NA|13|TRBJ1-6
TGTGCCAGCAGTGACCTGGGGCCTTCACCCCTCCACTTT
CASSDLGPSPLHF
>NA|TRBV2|NA|15|TRBJ2-5
TGTGCCAGCAGTGAATTGCTTGCCCTAAAAGAGACCCAGTACTTC
CASSELLALKETQYF
>few|TRBV10-1|TRBD2|17|TRBJ2-3
TGCGCCAGCAGTGAGTCGACTAGCGGGGGGGTGTCGGATACGCAGTATTTT
CASSESTSGGVSDTQYF
>NA|TRBV5-4|NA|19|TRBJ2-2
TGTGCCAGCAGCCCATGGCCAGGACTATCTAACGGGAACACCGGGGAGCTGTTTTTT
CASSPWPGLSNGNTGELFF
>NA|TRBV14|TRBD1|13|TRBJ1-3
TGTGCCAGCAGCCCCACAGGGGGGTATGGAGTAGGGTTT
CASSPTGGYGVGF
>once|TRBV9|NA|14|TRBJ2-7
TGTGCCAGCAGCCCCCAACAACACTCCTACGAGCAGTACTTC
CASSPQQHSYEQYF
>few|TRBV7-2|NA|16|TRBJ1-3
TGTGCCAGCAGCTTAGCGCCAGGGCACTCTGGAAACACCATATATTTT
CASSLAPGHSGNTIYF
>NA|TRBV5-8|TRBD1|17|TRBJ1-4
TGTGCCAGCAGCTTAATAAGCAGGGGGCAATTCGGTGAAAAACTGTTTTTT
CASSLISRGQFGEKLFF
>NA|TRBV25-1|TRBD1|18|TRBJ1-1
TGTGCCAGCAGTGAGTCCCCCCGACAGGGGCTCATGAACACTGAAGCTTTCTTT
CASSESPRQGLMNTEAFF
>NA|TRBV15|NA|14|TRBJ2-7
TGTGCCACCAGCAGAGGAATACAGGGATACGAGCAGTACTTC
CATSRGIQGYEQYF
>few|TRBV2|NA|12|TRBJ2-7
TGTGCCAGCAGCCTGACAGTTTACGAGCAGTACTTC
CASSLTVYEQYF
>NA|TRBV9|TRBD1|15|TRBJ1-4
TGTGCCAGCAGCGGGCGCGGGACAGGGAATGAAAAACTGTTTTTT
CASSGRGTGNEKLFF
>NA|TRBV6-1|NA|11|TRBJ1-2
TGTCTAGCCTACGGGAACTATGGCTACACCTTC
CLAYGNYGYTF
>NA|TRBV6-5|NA|14|TRBJ1-5
TGTGCCAGCAGTGGGGGGTACTGTAATCAGCCCCAGCATTTT
CASSGGYCNQPQHF
>NA|TRBV7-9|NA|18|TRBJ2-6
TGTGCCAGCATACCCCGGACAGTCCCCGATTCTGGGGCCAACGTCCTGACTTTC
CASIPRTVPDSGANVLTF
>NA|TRBV27|NA|13|TRBJ2-7
TGTGCCAGCAGTTCCCAGGTTGCCTACGAGCAGTACTTC
CASSSQVAYEQYF
>NA|TRBV7-2|NA|18|TRBJ2-3
TGTGCCAGCAGCTTAAAAAGAACGCGGGGGCCCCGACCATATACGCAGTATTTT
CASSLKRTRGPRPYTQYF
>NA|TRBV5-6|TRBD1|15|TRBJ1-1
TGTGCCAGCAGCTACCGGACAGGTTTGAACACTGAAGCTTTCTTT
CASSYRTGLNTEAFF
>NA|TRBV19|TRBD2|15|TRBJ2-7
TGTGCCAGTAGTCCTCATAGCGGGGAAACCCCGGAGCAGTACTTC
CASSPHSGETPEQYF
>NA|TRBV7-3|NA|15|TRBJ1-6
TGTGCCAGCAGCCTGCGCAGGGAATCGGATTCACCCCTCCACTTT
CASSLRRESDSPLHF
>NA|TRBV7-3|NA|15|TRBJ1-5
TGTGCCAGCAGGGTCGTCGGACGGAGGTGGAGGTCCCAGCATTTT
CASRVVGRRWRSQHF
>NA|TRBV6-1|TRBD1|15|TRBJ2-7
TGTGCCAGCAGTAAGCGGACAGGGGCCTCCTACGAGCAGTACTTC
CASSKRTGASYEQYF
>once|TRBV5-1|NA|18|TRBJ1-4
TGCGCCAGCAGCACCACCTCGGGACATCAAAGGCGGGATGAAAAACTGTTTTTT
CASSTTSGHQRRDEKLFF
>NA|TRBV20-1|NA|11|TRBJ1-1
TGCAGTCGTAAGGGGCACACTGAAGCTTTCTTT
CSRKGHTEAFF
>NA|TRBV5-6|NA|19|TRBJ2-2
TGTGCCAGCAGCCAAGGGGAATCCCTTACAGCCACGAACACCGGGGAGCTGTTTTTT
CASSQGESLTATNTGELFF
>NA|TRBV7-2|TRBD1|17|TRBJ1-6
TGTGCCAGCAGCGAACGACAGGGACGGCATGGGGGTTCACCCCTCCACTTT
CASSERQGRHGGSPLHF
>NA|TRBV4-3|NA|14|TRBJ1-2
TGCGCCAGCAGCCAAGTGTGGCAAAATTATGGCTACACCTTC
CASSQVWQNYGYTF
>NA|TRBV6-6|TRBD1|16|TRBJ1-5
TGTGCCAGCAGTCCGACAGGGAGTTACGGCAATCAGCCCCAGCATTTT
CASSPTGSYGNQPQHF
>NA|TRBV7-9|NA|15|TRBJ1-2
TGTGCCAGCAGCTACTATACAGGGAACATTCATGGCTACACCTTC
CASSYYTGNIHGYTF
>NA|TRBV28|NA|14|TRBJ2-1
TGTGCCAGCAGTTCACCCTCCGGGGGTAATGAGCAGTTCTTC
CASSSPSGGNEQFF
>NA|TRBV6-5|NA|15|TRBJ1-6
TGTGCCAGCAGTAAACACGGACAGTTGCATTCCCCCCTCCACTTT
CASSKHGQLHSPLHF